This is a list of T cell receptor beta chains from one sample in a study of T cell responses to AZD1222 COVID-19 vaccine. Produced via immunoSEQ multiplex PCR; TCRdb's table is partial and in-frame only. Of 150,000 to 200,000 clones in the sample, approximately 90% were seen once. The specimen comprised peripheral blood, sampled on day 0 of AZD1222 vaccination. The receptors derive from an adult in good health. Both conserved end residues are trimmed from each CDR3. Fields, in order: J gene, V gene, clone size, CDR3 protein. Not all rows give a size; the values are once, few, many and, for expanded clones, a class.

j_gene: TRBJ2-7; v_gene: TRBV4-2; abundance: .; CDR3aa: ASSPSVQYEQY
j_gene: TRBJ2-1; v_gene: TRBV13; abundance: .; CDR3aa: ASSSGTRDEQF
j_gene: TRBJ2-7; v_gene: TRBV18; abundance: .; CDR3aa: ASSVRDRWEQY
j_gene: TRBJ1-6; v_gene: TRBV9; abundance: .; CDR3aa: ASSVGQNNSPLH
j_gene: TRBJ1-3; v_gene: TRBV30; abundance: .; CDR3aa: AWSVRAHTIY
j_gene: TRBJ2-1; v_gene: TRBV5-8; abundance: .; CDR3aa: ASSLRGGSYNEQF
j_gene: TRBJ2-5; v_gene: TRBV21-1; abundance: .; CDR3aa: ASSKMATESKQETQY
j_gene: TRBJ2-2; v_gene: TRBV5-8; abundance: few; CDR3aa: AISQGWMSTGELF
j_gene: TRBJ2-5; v_gene: TRBV24-1; abundance: once; CDR3aa: ATSGDSGTTPETQY
j_gene: TRBJ1-5; v_gene: TRBV7-9; abundance: .; CDR3aa: ASSPTGTNYNQPQH
j_gene: TRBJ2-1; v_gene: TRBV6-5; abundance: .; CDR3aa: ASSYSTGSNEQF
j_gene: TRBJ2-2; v_gene: TRBV5-4; abundance: .; CDR3aa: ASSHGLFTGELF
j_gene: TRBJ2-7; v_gene: TRBV28; abundance: .; CDR3aa: ASQSSFTSGGYEQY
j_gene: TRBJ1-2; v_gene: TRBV2; abundance: .; CDR3aa: ASSEWTGAGGYT
j_gene: TRBJ1-2; v_gene: TRBV28; abundance: .; CDR3aa: ASSTGTLNYGYT
j_gene: TRBJ1-3; v_gene: TRBV5-4; abundance: .; CDR3aa: ASSFMEGNTIY
j_gene: TRBJ1-5; v_gene: TRBV15; abundance: .; CDR3aa: ATSRGQGINQPQH
j_gene: TRBJ2-7; v_gene: TRBV20-1; abundance: .; CDR3aa: SASPGASGIYEQY
j_gene: TRBJ2-2; v_gene: TRBV3-1/TRBV3-2; abundance: .; CDR3aa: ASSQGGDTGELF
j_gene: TRBJ1-6; v_gene: TRBV30; abundance: .; CDR3aa: AWSGGDSSYNSPLH
j_gene: TRBJ2-7; v_gene: TRBV19; abundance: .; CDR3aa: ASSISRQGSYEQY
j_gene: TRBJ2-5; v_gene: TRBV7-9; abundance: .; CDR3aa: ASSQEETQY
j_gene: TRBJ2-6; v_gene: TRBV19; abundance: .; CDR3aa: ASSPGGANVLT
j_gene: TRBJ2-7; v_gene: TRBV4-2; abundance: .; CDR3aa: ASSHRDSSYEQY
j_gene: TRBJ2-5; v_gene: TRBV7-2; abundance: .; CDR3aa: ASSLVGRGGQETQY
j_gene: TRBJ2-1; v_gene: TRBV6-2/TRBV6-3; abundance: .; CDR3aa: ASSVGQLVKGEQF
j_gene: TRBJ2-2; v_gene: TRBV5-5; abundance: .; CDR3aa: ASSWHGTSGGPTNTGELF
j_gene: TRBJ1-4; v_gene: TRBV18; abundance: once; CDR3aa: ASSQGGANEKLF
j_gene: TRBJ1-2; v_gene: TRBV5-6; abundance: .; CDR3aa: ASSPATGPNYGYT
j_gene: TRBJ1-4; v_gene: TRBV7-9; abundance: .; CDR3aa: ASEGQGDEKLF
j_gene: TRBJ1-6; v_gene: TRBV27; abundance: .; CDR3aa: ATSLAGDSPLH
j_gene: TRBJ1-3; v_gene: TRBV5-1; abundance: .; CDR3aa: ASSFQGAAGNTIY
j_gene: TRBJ2-5; v_gene: TRBV6-6; abundance: .; CDR3aa: ASSYRGDRETQY
j_gene: TRBJ2-2; v_gene: TRBV7-2; abundance: .; CDR3aa: ASSFDRGSTGELF
j_gene: TRBJ1-3; v_gene: TRBV6-5; abundance: .; CDR3aa: ASSPGYSGNTIY
j_gene: TRBJ1-2; v_gene: TRBV18; abundance: .; CDR3aa: ASSPPGLTSGYT
j_gene: TRBJ2-1; v_gene: TRBV3-1/TRBV3-2; abundance: .; CDR3aa: ASSQAAGAYNEQF
j_gene: TRBJ1-1; v_gene: TRBV20-1; abundance: .; CDR3aa: SASPKNTEAF
j_gene: TRBJ2-1; v_gene: TRBV30; abundance: .; CDR3aa: AWSQPGLAGYNEQF
j_gene: TRBJ1-1; v_gene: TRBV12-3/TRBV12-4; abundance: .; CDR3aa: ASSLWGDTEAF
j_gene: TRBJ1-2; v_gene: TRBV27; abundance: once; CDR3aa: ASTGGEGYT
j_gene: TRBJ1-2; v_gene: TRBV2; abundance: .; CDR3aa: ASRGQDSYT
j_gene: TRBJ2-7; v_gene: TRBV7-2; abundance: .; CDR3aa: ASSPRARNSYEQY
j_gene: TRBJ2-7; v_gene: TRBV7-8; abundance: .; CDR3aa: ASSKLAGGLLPYEQY
j_gene: TRBJ1-2; v_gene: TRBV28; abundance: .; CDR3aa: ASWTGGYGYT
j_gene: TRBJ1-5; v_gene: TRBV4-2; abundance: once; CDR3aa: ASSQDGHQPQH
j_gene: TRBJ1-5; v_gene: TRBV6-5; abundance: once; CDR3aa: ASSQGHFNQPQH
j_gene: TRBJ2-1; v_gene: TRBV6-5; abundance: .; CDR3aa: ASSLLTAASNEQF
j_gene: TRBJ1-5; v_gene: TRBV15; abundance: .; CDR3aa: ATSRQTGGHQPQH
j_gene: TRBJ1-3; v_gene: TRBV11-2; abundance: .; CDR3aa: ASSSGTGNTIY
j_gene: TRBJ1-5; v_gene: TRBV30; abundance: once; CDR3aa: AWSNRDNQPQH
j_gene: TRBJ2-3; v_gene: TRBV11-3; abundance: .; CDR3aa: ATSAGTDTQY
j_gene: TRBJ2-7; v_gene: TRBV3-1/TRBV3-2; abundance: .; CDR3aa: ASSGTSSSYEQY
j_gene: TRBJ1-2; v_gene: TRBV4-1; abundance: .; CDR3aa: ASSQDFAGTYGYT
j_gene: TRBJ2-1; v_gene: TRBV9; abundance: .; CDR3aa: ASSVDGSGRSGEQF